The 14 T cell receptor beta chains given below trace back to one sample, sequenced in a study of spatial heterogeneity in lung cancer. Time point defined: sample taken at primary tumor resection. TCRdb fed the 5' RACE reads into MiXCR, producing one record per CDR3 protein. The sample lists under 40,000 distinct CDR3 sequences; about 5% were seen once. The material sequenced was PBMCs, taken at surgery. The source is a female donor with early-stage non-small cell lung cancer.

Ten or more counts support this clonotype. V gene TRBV20-1 combines with J gene TRBJ1-1; no reliable D call. The CDR3 contains 14 residues. Germline-derived CDR1 and CDR2 are DFQATT and SNEGSKA (reference sequence). V was clipped by 1 base and J by 6 bases, with 15 bases between them. CDR3 amino acids: CSARVGAGSSEAFF. CDR3 DNA sequence: TGCAGTGCTAGAGTTGGCGCCGGGTCTTCTGAAGCTTTCTTT.

The table lists this clonotype with many counts. The chain recombines TRBV30 with TRBJ2-1; 8 bases match TRBD2. CDR3 length: 14 amino acids. Germline V lookup: CDR1 GTSNPN, CDR2 SVGIG (reference sequence). The V gene end was trimmed by 4 bases and the J gene end by 2 bases; junction bases not matched to a gene: 4. The CDR3 protein is CAWKRGLTYNEQFF. The CDR3 DNA follows: TGTGCCTGGAAGCGGGGGCTGACCTACAATGAGCAGTTCTTC.

This clonotype was seen a few times. The chain combines TRBV2 with TRBJ1-1; D gene ambiguous. Trimming removed 6 bases at V and 6 bases at J, with 14 bases between. The germline CDR1 and CDR2 sequences are SNHLY and FYNNEI. The CDR3 contains 13 residues. The CDR3 DNA sequence: TGTGCCAGCAGAGACCTGACCGGCGCTGAAGCTTTCTTT. Its protein product is CASRDLTGAEAFF.

Concerning this clonotype: A read error may account for a junction end that differs from germline. This chain uses TRBV15 with TRBJ2-7; the D is unclear. The CDR3 length is 15 residues. The germline gives CDR1 LNHNV, CDR2 YYDKDF (reference sequence). CDR3 DNA: TGTGCCACCAGCAGAGATGGTTTCAGCTCCTCCGAGCAGTACTTC. It yields the protein CATSRDGFSSSEQYF. Drawing the rest from reference TRBV15 and TRBJ2-7, the complete variable domain is DAMVIQNPRYQVTQFGKPVTLSCSQTLNHNVMYWYQQKSSQAPKLLFHYYDKDFNNEADTPDNFQSRRPNTSFCFLDIRSPGLGDTAMYLCATSRDGFSSSEQYFGPGTRLTVT.

At least ten counts were recorded for this clonotype. The rearrangement joins TRBV9 to TRBJ1-2; 12 nucleotides align to TRBD1. Germline V CDR1 and CDR2: SGDLS, YYNGEE. The J segment lost 6 bases and the V segment lost 3 bases, leaving 0 bases of the junction unmatched. The CDR3 loop spans 13 amino acids. This chain's CDR3 is CASSGDRGHGYTF. Here the CDR3 DNA reads TGTGCCAGCAGCGGGGACAGGGGGCATGGCTACACCTTC.

In this sample, this clonotype turned up many times. This chain links TRBV15 with TRBJ2-7; TRBD1 aligns across 7 bases. Germline V CDR1 and CDR2: LNHNV, YYDKDF (reference sequence). The J segment lost 2 bases and the V segment lost 3 bases, leaving 1 base of the junction unmatched. The CDR3 contains 13 residues. This chain's CDR3 is CATSRDRTYEQYF. DNA of the CDR3: TGTGCCACCAGCAGGGACAGGACCTACGAGCAGTACTTC.

This clonotype was recorded at least ten times. The chain employs TRBV6-5 and TRBJ2-2; 13 bases are a match to TRBD2. The germline V gene encodes CDR1 MNHEY and CDR2 SVGAGI. The CDR3 contains 18 residues. V lost 2 bases, J lost 0 bases, and 3 bases stayed unmatched. CDR3 protein: CASSYGTSGAANTGELFF. CDR3 DNA: TGTGCCAGCAGTTACGGGACTAGCGGGGCCGCGAACACCGGGGAGCTGTTTTTT.

This clonotype was seen at least ten times. The chain has TRBV6-1 and TRBJ2-3; D unclear. V was pared by 7 bases and J by 0 bases, with 11 bases between. Germline CDR1 MNHNS, CDR2 SASEGT. The CDR3 totals 14 residues. This CDR3 reads CASTAGWSTDTQYF. As DNA, the CDR3 is TGTGCCAGCACAGCTGGGTGGAGCACAGATACGCAGTATTTT.

This clonotype has a handful of counts. This chain links TRBV15 with TRBJ2-1; the D gene is possibly TRBD2 (6 bases). The CDR3 consists of 11 residues. V lost 5 bases and J lost 7, with 6 bases in between. Germline V gene lookup returns CDR1 LNHNV and CDR2 YYDKDF (reference sequence). The CDR3 region has the DNA TGTGCCACCAGCGGGGGGAATGAGCAGTTCTTC. The encoded protein is CATSGGNEQFF. The full variable domain, rest sourced from reference TRBV15 and TRBJ2-1, is DAMVIQNPRYQVTQFGKPVTLSCSQTLNHNVMYWYQQKSSQAPKLLFHYYDKDFNNEADTPDNFQSRRPNTSFCFLDIRSPGLGDTAMYLCATSGGNEQFFGPGTRLTVL.

This clonotype was picked up a small number of times. The chain is built from TRBV19 and TRBJ1-1; TRBD1 matches 12 bases. The CDR3 length is 17 residues. V was pared by 0 bases and J by 4 bases, with 6 bases of the junction left unmatched. Germline V CDR1 and CDR2: LNHDA, SQIVND (reference sequence). DNA of the CDR3: TGTGCCAGTAGTATAGAGTCGGGACAGGGGGCCGCCACTGAAGCTTTCTTT. The encoded protein is CASSIESGQGAATEAFF.

This clonotype came up many times. V gene TRBV20-1 combines with J gene TRBJ1-4; D is uncertain. The CDR3 covers 12 residues. Germline-derived CDR1 and CDR2 are DFQATT and SNEGSKA (reference sequence). With 1 base removed from V and 13 bases from J, the gap between germline ends came to 13 bases. The chain's CDR3 is CSARALTGILFF. Here the CDR3 DNA reads TGCAGTGCTAGAGCCCTGACGGGGATACTGTTTTTT.

This clonotype has only one observation. This may arise from a read error, as a much more abundant clone is one base away. The chain couples TRBV4-3 to TRBJ2-1; D remains ambiguous. The CDR3 extends over 13 amino acids. Germline loops: CDR1 LGHNA, CDR2 YSLEER. Here the CDR3 reads CASGQGLRNEQFF. The CDR3 nucleotides are TGCGCCAGCGGCCAAGGGTTGAGGAATGAGCAGTTCTTC.

This clonotype showed up just a few times. V is TRBV7-9 and J is TRBJ2-7, with 10 positions matching TRBD1. The CDR3 extends over 14 amino acids. Losses at the gene ends were 4 bases for V and 5 bases for J; bases not matched to a gene: 5. Germline lookup yields CDR1 SEHNR and CDR2 FQNEAQ (reference sequence). The CDR3, as DNA: TGTGCCAGCAGCTCGGGACAGGGGAAAAACGAGCAGTACTTC. Its translation is CASSSGQGKNEQYF.

Ten or more counts support this clonotype. V is TRBV5-6 and J is TRBJ2-1; D gene ambiguous. Trimming stripped 2 bases from V and 4 bases from J, with 4 bases between. From germline, CDR1 is SGHDT and CDR2 YYEEEE. This CDR3 has 12 residues. CDR3 loop: CASSFGYNEQFF. As DNA, the CDR3 is TGTGCCAGCAGCTTTGGGTACAATGAGCAGTTCTTC.